Listed below are T cell receptor beta chains from one sample, sequenced in a study of shared clonotypes between healthy human individuals. Some clones are missing from TCRdb's copy, which holds only in-frame ones; the method was immunoSEQ multiplex PCR. This table has roughly 570,000 clones, 98% appearing once. Sequencing was done on a sample of naive CD8+ T cells sorted from blood. Source of these receptors: a man in his thirties or forties in good health. Each CDR3 is given without its conserved first and last residue. The D gene is left open where the match is weak.

J | V | length | D | CDR3
TRBJ1-2 | TRBV7-8 | 11 | TRBD1 | ASSPGTDYGYT
TRBJ2-7 | TRBV5-4 | 10 | . | ASSHQQGHIY
TRBJ2-7 | TRBV4-1 | 9 | . | ASSDRNEQY
TRBJ1-4 | TRBV5-1 | 13 | . | ASSLDGGYNEKLF
TRBJ2-3 | TRBV30 | 13 | . | AWSVAASSTDTQY
TRBJ2-7 | TRBV10-2 | 19 | TRBD1 | ASSEGGQGIIRSGPLLEQY
TRBJ2-7 | TRBV5-1 | 13 | TRBD1 | ASSWDGQGSHEQY
TRBJ2-2 | TRBV5-4 | 12 | . | ASNSGTNTGELF
TRBJ2-3 | TRBV2 | 20 | TRBD2 | ASSRSSWRLAGGQRLSDTQY
TRBJ2-7 | TRBV9 | 12 | TRBD1 | ASSLGDSPYEQY
TRBJ2-1 | TRBV15 | 13 | . | ATSRMRVPSGEQF
TRBJ2-7 | TRBV28 | 10 | . | ASSLNEYEQY
TRBJ2-7 | TRBV11-2 | 11 | . | ASSLAPSYEQY
TRBJ2-7 | TRBV4-1 | 12 | TRBD2 | ASSQVGLAGGVY
TRBJ1-5 | TRBV27 | 12 | . | ASSLIPGHQPQH
TRBJ2-1 | TRBV27 | 13 | TRBD2 | ASSQTSAPTVGQF
TRBJ2-7 | TRBV29-1 | 10 | . | SVEEGPNGQY
TRBJ2-3 | TRBV28 | 13 | . | ASHEDRDLSDTQY
TRBJ2-7 | TRBV6-5 | 11 | . | ASQMGWGHEQY
TRBJ1-4 | TRBV28 | 12 | . | ASSLGATNEKLF
TRBJ2-7 | TRBV11-3 | 11 | . | ASSPRDDYEQY
TRBJ2-3 | TRBV5-5 | 15 | . | ASSPTPPGAGTDTQY
TRBJ2-1 | TRBV7-9 | 11 | . | ASSLPSANEQF
TRBJ2-1 | TRBV11-1 | 11 | TRBD1 | ASSAFFGDRGF
TRBJ2-5 | TRBV5-6 | 12 | . | ASSKGGPQETQY
TRBJ1-1 | TRBV27 | 13 | . | ASSLRGEKGTEAF
TRBJ1-1 | TRBV27 | 11 | . | ASSLGDRTEAF
TRBJ2-3 | TRBV27 | 14 | TRBD1 | ASSPYWTGKGDTQY
TRBJ2-7 | TRBV4-1 | 12 | TRBD1 | ASSQGQGNHEQY
TRBJ2-1 | TRBV11-2 | 13 | TRBD1 | ASSPPEDRGNEQF
TRBJ2-7 | TRBV7-9 | 11 | . | ASSFPGAYEQY
TRBJ2-7 | TRBV7-8 | 11 | . | ASSLGGFYEQY
TRBJ2-7 | TRBV27 | 11 | . | ASSHGQGYEQY
TRBJ1-1 | TRBV30 | 9 | . | AWSRGTEAF
TRBJ2-7 | TRBV7-9 | 13 | . | ASSLSGRGTHEQY
TRBJ2-1 | TRBV6-5 | 10 | . | ASSSGGNEQF
TRBJ2-7 | TRBV28 | 11 | . | ASRSLRAYEQY
TRBJ2-3 | TRBV15 | 14 | . | ATSRVTAISTDTQY
TRBJ2-1 | TRBV28 | 11 | TRBD1 | ASSLTGDDEQF
TRBJ1-1 | TRBV11-2 | 10 | . | ASSLVRLLAF
TRBJ1-5 | TRBV4-1 | 14 | . | ASSRAGTGVNQPQH
TRBJ1-1 | TRBV9 | 10 | . | ASSANPEEAF
TRBJ2-7 | TRBV6-6 | 10 | TRBD1 | ATETGSGEQY
TRBJ1-3 | TRBV10-3 | 14 | . | AISGGTTSSGNTIY
TRBJ2-3 | TRBV5-1 | 11 | TRBD1 | ASSEGQGNTQY
TRBJ2-7 | TRBV5-4 | 12 | TRBD1 | ASSPGQGAYEQY
TRBJ1-5 | TRBV28 | 14 | . | ASSFLRGWGNQPQH
TRBJ2-5 | TRBV7-6 | 12 | TRBD2 | ASSLGGVQETQY
TRBJ2-2 | TRBV10-3 | 15 | TRBD2 | AIPRTSGRSSTGELF
TRBJ1-1 | TRBV27 | 12 | . | ASSLGLRNTEAF